The T cell receptor (beta chain) under discussion was sequenced for a study of blood T cell repertoires in COVID-19. On the study more broadly: PBMCs, B-cell-depleted T cells, or T cells were the source of the cDNA or gDNA that made up the material.

The ends lost 6 bases at V and 4 bases at J; junction bases unmatched: 6. CDR3 length: 16 residues. From germline, CDR1 is MDHEN and CDR2 SYDVKM. The table came from immunoSEQ multiplex PCR; TCRdb's copy has only in-frame clones and leaves some out. The data show over 200,000 clones, 89% seen once. This clonotype was sampled from a man in his sixties who had recovered from COVID-19. The rearrangement uses TRBV28 and TRBJ2-2, with TRBD2 matching over 12 bases. Input material: peripheral blood. The CDR3 loop reads CASSKLAGGGTGELFF. CDR3 bases: TGTGCCAGCAGCAAACTAGCGGGGGGTGGCACCGGGGAGCTGTTTTTT.